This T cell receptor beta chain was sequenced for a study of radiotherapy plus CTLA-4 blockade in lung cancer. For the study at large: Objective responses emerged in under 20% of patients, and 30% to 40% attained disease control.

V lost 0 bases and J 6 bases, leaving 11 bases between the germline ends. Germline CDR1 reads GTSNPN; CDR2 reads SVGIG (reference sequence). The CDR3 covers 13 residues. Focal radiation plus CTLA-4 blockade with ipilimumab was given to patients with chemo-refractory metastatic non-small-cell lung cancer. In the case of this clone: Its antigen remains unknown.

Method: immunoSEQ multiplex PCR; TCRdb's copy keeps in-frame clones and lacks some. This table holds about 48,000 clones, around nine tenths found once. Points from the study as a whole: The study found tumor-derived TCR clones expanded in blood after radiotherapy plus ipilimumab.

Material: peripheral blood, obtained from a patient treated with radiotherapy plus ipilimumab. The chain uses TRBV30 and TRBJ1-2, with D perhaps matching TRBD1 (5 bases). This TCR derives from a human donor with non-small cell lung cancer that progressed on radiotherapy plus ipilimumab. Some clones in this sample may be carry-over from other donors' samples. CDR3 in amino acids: CAWSVQELNGYTF. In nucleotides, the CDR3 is TGTGCCTGGAGTGTACAGGAGTTGAATGGCTACACCTTC.